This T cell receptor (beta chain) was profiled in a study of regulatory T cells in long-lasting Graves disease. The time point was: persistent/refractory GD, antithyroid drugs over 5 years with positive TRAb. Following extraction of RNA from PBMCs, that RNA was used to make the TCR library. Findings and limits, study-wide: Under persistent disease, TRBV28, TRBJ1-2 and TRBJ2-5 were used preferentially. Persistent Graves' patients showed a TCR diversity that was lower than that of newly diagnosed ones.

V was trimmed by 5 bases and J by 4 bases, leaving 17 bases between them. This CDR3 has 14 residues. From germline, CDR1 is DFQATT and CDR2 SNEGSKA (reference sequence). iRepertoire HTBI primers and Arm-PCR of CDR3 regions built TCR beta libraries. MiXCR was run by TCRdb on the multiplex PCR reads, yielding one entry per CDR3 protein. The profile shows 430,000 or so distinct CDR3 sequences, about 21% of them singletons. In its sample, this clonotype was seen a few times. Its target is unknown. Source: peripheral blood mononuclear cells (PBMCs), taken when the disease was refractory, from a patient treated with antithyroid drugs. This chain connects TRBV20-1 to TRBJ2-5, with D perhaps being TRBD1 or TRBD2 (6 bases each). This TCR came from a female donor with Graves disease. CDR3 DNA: TGCAGTGCTCCCCCTGGAGGAGGGGGAGAGACCCAGTACTTC. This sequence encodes CSAPPGGGGETQYF.